Each of the 20 T cell receptor beta chains below was sequenced from the same sample in a study of shared T cell receptors in the human thymus. Method: immunoSEQ multiplex PCR; TCRdb's copy keeps in-frame clones and lacks some. The sample yields roughly 500,000 clones, around three quarters seen once. These data also featured in a second study, about human thymus T cells.

The sequencing input was thymocytes. The source of these receptors is a boy under two years old with a congenital heart defect.

This chain uses TRBV7-2 with TRBJ2-5; TRBD1 agrees at 10 bases. This CDR3 spans 14 amino acids. The ends lost 7 bases at V and 5 bases at J; junction bases unmatched: 7. CDR1 SGHTA and CDR2 FQGNSA come from the germline V gene. The chain's CDR3 is CASNDRGRRETQYF. The DNA for the CDR3 is TGTGCCAGCAACGACAGGGGGCGCCGGGAGACCCAGTACTTC.

V usage is TRBV29-1 and J usage is TRBJ1-1; TRBD1 matches at 10 bases. The CDR3 is 17 residues long. Trimming cost V 5 bases and J 2 bases; bases outside gene matches: 14. Germline assignment: CDR1 SQVTM and CDR2 ANQGSEA. The DNA for the CDR3 is TGCAGCGTTCGGGAGTGCCGGGACAGGGGAATCAACACTGAAGCTTTCTTT. The encoded protein is CSVRECRDRGINTEAFF.

This clone has a single count. This sequence joins TRBV28 and TRBJ2-7; D possibly corresponds to TRBD1 (6 bases). Germline CDR1 is MDHEN and CDR2 is SYDVKM. Trimming cost V 8 bases and J 4 bases, with 15 bases left between them. The CDR3 covers 13 residues. The CDR3 DNA is TGTGCCAGCTCCGGGACACGGGATTACGAGCAGTACTTC. Translating it yields CASSGTRDYEQYF.

The chain employs TRBV13 and TRBJ2-7; tentative D call: TRBD2 (6 bases). This CDR3 contains 15 residues. The V gene lost 5 bases and the J gene lost 7 bases, with 21 bases spanning the gap. Germline V lookup: CDR1 PRHDT, CDR2 FYEKMQ (reference sequence). Here the CDR3 reads CASSPRLVRAEEQYF. CDR3 sequence (DNA): TGTGCCAGCAGCCCGCGACTAGTTAGGGCAGAGGAGCAGTACTTC. The variable domain in full, with the rest retrieved from reference TRBV13 and TRBJ2-7, is AAGVIQSPRHLIKEKRETATLKCYPIPRHDTVYWYQQGPGQDPQFLISFYEKMQSDKGSIPDRFSAQQFSDYHSELNMSSLELGDSALYFCASSPRLVRAEEQYFGPGTRLTVT.

The genes are TRBV5-1 and TRBJ2-1; 8 bases align to TRBD2. The CDR3 extends over 22 amino acids. V was clipped by 4 bases and J by 5 bases; unmatched bases: 29. Germline CDR1 is SGHRS and CDR2 is YFSETQ. In DNA, the CDR3 is TGCGCCAGCAGCCCACCAAACGGGAGGGCTTTGTCCCGGCCCCGCGAACACAATGAGCAGTTCTTC. Its protein product is CASSPPNGRALSRPREHNEQFF.

This chain uses TRBV14 with TRBJ2-1, with 9 nucleotides matching TRBD2. The CDR3 runs to 17 residues. The V and J ends lost 3 bases and 6 bases, in that order; junction bases with no gene match: 12. CDR1 is SGHDN and CDR2 is FVKESK in the germline V gene. The CDR3 DNA reads as TGTGCCAGCAGCCAGATAATAAGCGGGAGGTGGGTCAATGAGCAGTTCTTC. Encoded protein: CASSQIISGRWVNEQFF. Full variable domain (outside the CDR3, taken from reference TRBV14 and TRBJ2-1): EAGVTQFPSHSVIEKGQTVTLRCDPISGHDNLYWYRRVMGKEIKFLLHFVKESKQDESGMPNNRFLAERTGGTYSTLKVQPAELEDSGVYFCASSQIISGRWVNEQFFGPGTRLTVL.

V and J are TRBV27 and TRBJ2-7; 7 positions agree with TRBD1. The CDR3 loop spans 16 amino acids. Unmatched junction bases numbered 5, after V lost 0 bases and J lost 0 bases. The germline CDR1 and CDR2 sequences are MNHEY and SMNVEV (reference sequence). The CDR3 here is CASSLSPTGISYEQYF. CDR3 coding DNA: TGTGCCAGCAGTTTATCCCCGACAGGGATCTCCTACGAGCAGTACTTC.

The chain combines TRBV4-1 with TRBJ2-5, with 11 positions matching TRBD1. The trim removed 8 bases at V and 4 bases at J, leaving 6 bases unmatched. Germline lookup yields CDR1 MGHRA and CDR2 YSYEKL. The CDR3 sequence is 14 residues long. CDR3 region: CASGPGTGGETQYF. CDR3 in DNA: TGCGCCAGCGGACCAGGGACAGGGGGAGAGACCCAGTACTTC.

The chain carries TRBV5-1 and TRBJ2-5; the match to TRBD2 covers 9 bases. V gave up 3 bases and J gave up 7 bases; unmatched junction bases: 10. The CDR3 consists of 15 residues. Per the germline V gene, CDR1 is SGHRS and CDR2 is YFSETQ. As DNA, the CDR3 is TGCGCCAGCAGCTCCTTTAGCGGGAGCAAGAGGACCCAGTACTTC. Its translation is CASSSFSGSKRTQYF.

The chain links TRBV4-2 to TRBJ1-2, with TRBD1 matching 8 bases. The CDR3 has 13 amino acids. Germline V gene lookup returns CDR1 LGHNA and CDR2 YNFKEQ. The V segment lost 5 bases and the J segment 6 bases; nucleotides outside the gene matches: 5. In nucleotides, the CDR3 is TGTGCCAGCAGCAGGACAGGGATCCATGGCTACACCTTC. Its protein is CASSRTGIHGYTF.

The rearrangement links TRBV14 to TRBJ2-7; D not certain. CDR1 is SGHDN, CDR2 FVKESK, per germline. V was trimmed by 0 bases and J by 4 bases, leaving 7 bases between them. The CDR3 runs 13 residues. In DNA form, the CDR3 reads TGTGCCAGCAGCCAAGAGCCAGATTACGAGCAGTACTTC. This codes for CASSQEPDYEQYF.

The rearrangement joins TRBV6-4 to TRBJ2-1; 12 bases are shared with TRBD2. V was clipped by 0 bases and J by 1 base; unmatched bases: 16. CDR3 length: 22 amino acids. CDR1 and CDR2 from the germline V gene are MRHNA and SNTAGT. As DNA, the CDR3 is TGTGCCAGCAGTGACTCGAGCCAGACTAGCGGGAGATATTTAAGGTCCTACAATGAGCAGTTCTTC. Translation gives CASSDSSQTSGRYLRSYNEQFF.

This clone came up once. V and J are TRBV4-3 and TRBJ2-2; D is unresolved. The germline V gene encodes CDR1 LGHNA and CDR2 YSLEER. The CDR3 has 13 residues. Between the trimmed V and J ends, which lost 0 bases and 7 bases, there was a span of 6 bases. The CDR3 region is CASSQDFFGELFF. The CDR3 nucleotides are TGCGCCAGCAGCCAAGATTTCTTCGGGGAGCTGTTTTTT.

V usage is TRBV13 and J usage is TRBJ2-1; the D gene is possibly TRBD2 (5 bases). The germline CDR1 and CDR2 sequences are PRHDT and FYEKMQ (reference sequence). Trimming removed 5 bases at V and 6 bases at J, with 14 bases between. The CDR3 runs to 14 residues. As DNA, the CDR3 is TGTGCCAGCAGCACCGCCGGACTTAGCAATGAGCAGTTCTTC. Its translation is CASSTAGLSNEQFF.

The chain uses TRBV19 and TRBJ2-7, with D perhaps TRBD2 (5 bases). This CDR3 comprises 13 residues. Germline values: CDR1 LNHDA, CDR2 SQIVND (reference sequence). Trimming stripped 5 bases from V and 5 bases from J, with 13 bases between. The CDR3 is CASSPRGANEQYF. CDR3 bases: TGTGCCAGTAGTCCCCGGGGAGCCAACGAGCAGTACTTC.

The chain employs TRBV5-1 and TRBJ1-5; D is possibly TRBD1 (5 bases). V shed 0 bases and J shed 9 bases, with 13 bases lying between them. CDR3 size: 14 residues. Germline V lookup: CDR1 SGHRS, CDR2 YFSETQ. CDR3 nucleotide sequence: TGCGCCAGCAGCTTGGGATCAGGGCAACGGCCCCAGCATTTT. Its translation is CASSLGSGQRPQHF.

The chain links TRBV14 to TRBJ2-3, with 9 nucleotides matching TRBD1. CDR1 SGHDN and CDR2 FVKESK come from the germline V gene. This CDR3 is 17 amino acids long. The V segment lost 0 bases and the J segment 3 bases; nucleotides outside the gene matches: 7. As DNA, the CDR3 is TGTGCCAGCAGCCAAGAAAAGGACAGGGGCAGGACAGATACGCAGTATTTT. Translated: CASSQEKDRGRTDTQYF.

The chain links TRBV27 to TRBJ2-1; 9 bases match TRBD2. The CDR3 totals 17 residues. The trim removed 4 bases at V and 7 bases at J, leaving 14 bases unmatched. Germline-derived CDR1 and CDR2 are MNHEY and SMNVEV (reference sequence). CDR3 coding DNA: TGTGCCAGCAGTTCCCGGGTAGCGGGAGTCCCGAGGAATGAGCAGTTCTTC. It translates to CASSSRVAGVPRNEQFF.

J is TRBJ2-7 and V is TRBV28; 8 bases map to TRBD2. Germline CDR1 MDHEN, CDR2 SYDVKM. This CDR3 spans 16 amino acids. The trim removed 2 bases at V and 4 bases at J, leaving 10 bases unmatched. Here the CDR3 DNA reads TGTGCCAGCAGTTTAGGCCGAGCGGGAGTGATGTACGAGCAGTACTTC. Translating it yields CASSLGRAGVMYEQYF.

This rearrangement joins TRBV15 to TRBJ2-5; the match to TRBD2 covers 11 bases. The germline gives CDR1 LNHNV, CDR2 YYDKDF (reference sequence). The CDR3 length is 17 residues. Germline trimming cut 2 bases from V and 0 bases from J; bases unmatched to any gene: 5. The CDR3 protein is CATSRPRLAGNQETQYF. The CDR3 nucleotides are TGTGCCACCAGCAGACCCCGACTAGCGGGAAACCAAGAGACCCAGTACTTC.